The present entry profiles one T cell receptor (beta chain) with its context. Its target is not known. This CDR3 has 13 residues. CDR1 is SGHRS and CDR2 is YFSETQ in the germline V gene. Trimming left V 1 base short and J 4 bases short, with 8 bases between. Both iRepertoire HTBI primers and Arm-PCR of CDR3 regions were used to build the TCR beta libraries. TCRdb re-analysed the multiplex PCR reads in MiXCR, keeping a single row per CDR3 protein. The table has approximately 390,000 distinct CDR3 sequences, about a sixth seen once; the top ten hold over 20%. Time point indicated: newly diagnosed GD, antithyroid drugs for less than 3 months. Researchers made the TCR library from RNA that was extracted from PBMCs. This specimen belongs to a study of regulatory T cells in long-lasting Graves disease. Overall study findings and caveats: Few sampled subjects may have lowered accuracy.

These data are also associated with another study on T cells in Graves' hyperthyroidism and ophthalmopathy. Per that study: Researchers ran a first-round RT-PCR on the TCR CDR3 using the HTBI primer set.

The TCR originated in a woman aged 18-29 years with Graves disease. The chain uses TRBV5-1 and TRBJ2-5, with a possible D match to TRBD2 (5 bases). Sequences were derived from peripheral blood mononuclear cells (PBMCs), sampled at new diagnosis, from a patient treated with antithyroid drugs. The CDR3 reads CASSLFGRETQYF. The CDR3 DNA is TGCGCCAGCAGCTTGTTTGGGAGAGAGACCCAGTACTTC. Supplemented by reference TRBV5-1 and TRBJ2-5, the full variable domain reads KAGVTQTPRYLIKTRGQQVTLSCSPISGHRSVSWYQQTPGQGLQFLFEYFSETQRNKGNFPGRFSGRQFSNSRSEMNVSTLELGDSALYLCASSLFGRETQYFGPGTRLLVL.